This T cell receptor beta chain was captured by sequencing in a study of T cell clonotyping in hematopoietic cell transplantation. Overall study results and limits: Without cell sorting, CD4 versus CD8 contributions remain unresolved. Pathologically expanded recipient clonotypes increased progressively from day 30 to day 180 as diversity fell.

The ends were cut back, 6 bases at V and 5 bases at J, with 17 bases in the middle. The CDR3 loop spans 15 amino acids. The germline CDR1 and CDR2 sequences are MNHEY and SVGAGI. The data were produced by immunoSEQ multiplex PCR, yet TCRdb's version contains in-frame clones alone and is incomplete. Of about 10,000 clones detected, around 87% appear once; the ten largest clones hold about 15%. To note about this clone: Its antigen is as yet unknown.

Time point here: recipient sample about 28 days before transplant, after cytoreduction. Recipient blood drawn about 28 days pretransplant and days 30, 100, 180 after. The sequenced sample was peripheral blood mononuclear cells, obtained before stem cell transplant. The chain has TRBV6-5 and TRBJ1-5, with a tentative D call TRBD1 (5 bases). The sequence derives from a woman in her forties or fifties with chronic myeloid leukemia. Some clones in this sample may be carry-over from other donors' samples. The CDR3 nucleotides are TGTGCCAGCAGCAGAAACGGAAGAGGGGATCAGCCCCAGCATTTT. It yields the protein CASSRNGRGDQPQHF.